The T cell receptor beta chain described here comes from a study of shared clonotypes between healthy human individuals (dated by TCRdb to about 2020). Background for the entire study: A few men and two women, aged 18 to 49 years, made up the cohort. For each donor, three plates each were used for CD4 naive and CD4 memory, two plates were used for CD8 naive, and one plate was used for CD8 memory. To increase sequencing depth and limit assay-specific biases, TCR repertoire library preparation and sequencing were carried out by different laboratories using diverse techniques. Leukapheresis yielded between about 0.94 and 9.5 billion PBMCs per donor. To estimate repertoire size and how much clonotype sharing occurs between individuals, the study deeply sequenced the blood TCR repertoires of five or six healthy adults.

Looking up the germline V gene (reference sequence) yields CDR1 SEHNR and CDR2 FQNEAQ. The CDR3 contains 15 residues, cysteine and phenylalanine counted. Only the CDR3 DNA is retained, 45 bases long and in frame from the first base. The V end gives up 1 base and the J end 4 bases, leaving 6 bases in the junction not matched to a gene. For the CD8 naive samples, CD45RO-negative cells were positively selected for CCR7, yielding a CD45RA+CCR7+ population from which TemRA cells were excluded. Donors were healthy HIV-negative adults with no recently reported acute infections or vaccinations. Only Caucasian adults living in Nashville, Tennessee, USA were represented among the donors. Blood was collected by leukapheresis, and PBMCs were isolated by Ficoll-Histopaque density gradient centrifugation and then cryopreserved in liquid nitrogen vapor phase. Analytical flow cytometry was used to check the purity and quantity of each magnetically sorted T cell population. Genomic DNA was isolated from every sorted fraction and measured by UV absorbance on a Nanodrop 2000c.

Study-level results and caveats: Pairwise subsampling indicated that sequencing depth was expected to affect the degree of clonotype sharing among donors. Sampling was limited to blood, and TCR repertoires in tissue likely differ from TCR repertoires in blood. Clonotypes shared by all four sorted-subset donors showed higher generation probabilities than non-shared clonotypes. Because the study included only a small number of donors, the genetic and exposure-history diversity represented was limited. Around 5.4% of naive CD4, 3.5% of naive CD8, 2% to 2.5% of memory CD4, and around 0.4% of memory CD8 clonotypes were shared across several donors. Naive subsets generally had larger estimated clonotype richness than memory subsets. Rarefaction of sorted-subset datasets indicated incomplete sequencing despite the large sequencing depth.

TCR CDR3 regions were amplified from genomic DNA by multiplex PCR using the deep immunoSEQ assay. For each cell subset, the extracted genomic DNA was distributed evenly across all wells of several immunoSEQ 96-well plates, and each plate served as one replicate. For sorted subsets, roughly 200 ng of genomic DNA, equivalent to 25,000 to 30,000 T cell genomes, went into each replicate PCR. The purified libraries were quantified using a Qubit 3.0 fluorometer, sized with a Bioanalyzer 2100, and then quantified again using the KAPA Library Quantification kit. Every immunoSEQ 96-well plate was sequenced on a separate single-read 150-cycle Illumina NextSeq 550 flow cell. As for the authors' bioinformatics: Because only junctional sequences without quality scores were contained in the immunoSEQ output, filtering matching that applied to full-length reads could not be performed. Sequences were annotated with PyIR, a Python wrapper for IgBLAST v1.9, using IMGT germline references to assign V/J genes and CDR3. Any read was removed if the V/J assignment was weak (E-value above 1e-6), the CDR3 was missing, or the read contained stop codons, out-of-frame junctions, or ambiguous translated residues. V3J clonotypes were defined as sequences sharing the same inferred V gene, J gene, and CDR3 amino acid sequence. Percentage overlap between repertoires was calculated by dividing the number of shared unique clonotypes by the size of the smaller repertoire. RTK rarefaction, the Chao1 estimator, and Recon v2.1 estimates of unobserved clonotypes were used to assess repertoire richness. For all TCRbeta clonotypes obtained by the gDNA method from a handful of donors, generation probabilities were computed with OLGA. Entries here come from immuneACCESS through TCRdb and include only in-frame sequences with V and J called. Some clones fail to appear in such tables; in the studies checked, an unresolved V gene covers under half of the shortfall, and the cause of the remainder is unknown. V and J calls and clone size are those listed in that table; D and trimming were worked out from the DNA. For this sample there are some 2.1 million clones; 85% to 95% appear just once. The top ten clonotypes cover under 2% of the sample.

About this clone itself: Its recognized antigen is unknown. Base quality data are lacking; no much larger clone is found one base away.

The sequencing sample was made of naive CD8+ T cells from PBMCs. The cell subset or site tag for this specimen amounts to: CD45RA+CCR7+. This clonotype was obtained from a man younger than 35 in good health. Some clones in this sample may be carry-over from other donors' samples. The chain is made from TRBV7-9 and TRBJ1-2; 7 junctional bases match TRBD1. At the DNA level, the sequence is TGTGCCAGCAGCTTAGAGGGACAGCCCGCCTATGGCTACACCTTC. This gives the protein CASSLEGQPAYGYTF.